The next 3 T cell receptor beta chains were all read from a single sample in a study of blood T cell repertoires in COVID-19. TCRdb's table, derived via immunoSEQ multiplex PCR, lists solely in-frame clones and lacks some. The table includes around 320,000 clones, 85% detected once. Sequencing input: peripheral blood. Receptors were obtained from a human donor in a cohort sampled during active COVID-19.

This clone was counted between two and nine times. The gene calls are TRBV4-1 and TRBJ2-1; TRBD1 matches at 7 bases. The V gene end was trimmed by 2 bases and the J gene end by 4 bases; junction bases not matched to a gene: 11. CDR1 and CDR2 from the germline V gene are MGHRA and YSYEKL. This CDR3 contains 17 residues. CDR3 bases: TGCGCCAGCAGCCAAACGACAGGGTGGGGCATTTACAATGAGCAGTTCTTC. Amino acids: CASSQTTGWGIYNEQFF.

In its sample, this clone was seen a few times. The chain joins TRBV14 to TRBJ2-7; TRBD2 agrees at 8 bases. The V segment lost 9 bases and the J segment 3 bases; nucleotides outside the gene matches: 7. The CDR3 has 13 amino acids. The V gene's germline CDR1 is SGHDN and CDR2 FVKESK. The CDR3 DNA sequence: TGTGCCAGTTCCTACGCGGGGGGCTACGAGCAGTACTTC. It yields the protein CASSYAGGYEQYF.

The gene calls are TRBV7-8 and TRBJ1-3, with D perhaps matching TRBD1 (5 bases). Germline CDR1 and CDR2: SGHVS and FQNEAQ. This CDR3 spans 16 amino acids. V lost 5 bases and J 5 bases, leaving 19 bases between the germline ends. This CDR3 is CASSPVGVAKRNTIYF. In DNA, the CDR3 is TGTGCCAGCAGCCCTGTAGGGGTGGCGAAAAGAAACACCATATATTTT.